The 23 T cell receptor beta chains in this list originate from one sample, sequenced in a study of cytomegalovirus exposure and HLA in healthy donors. The PCR was carried out with 60 Vbeta primers and 13 Jbeta primers. Sequenced by immunoSEQ multiplex PCR; TCRdb stores in-frame clones only, minus some. This repertoire shows 95,000 to 100,000 clones, less than 80% found once; its top ten account for approximately 2%. Sequenced: PBMCs. Source of these receptors: a man aged 40-49 years in good health and CMV-seronegative.

The chain uses TRBV6-1 and TRBJ2-5; perhaps TRBD1 as D (6 bases). CDR1 is MNHNS, CDR2 SASEGT, per germline. The CDR3 is made up of 11 amino acids. Trimming cost V 6 bases and J 4 bases, with 6 bases left between them. CDR3 protein: CASRGGETQYF. DNA of the CDR3: TGTGCCAGCAGAGGGGGAGAGACCCAGTACTTC.

CDR3 loop: CASSLVAGVPDTQYF. The CDR3 DNA reads as TGTGCCAGCAGTTTGGTGGCGGGAGTTCCAGATACGCAGTATTTT. The V and J genes are TRBV28 and TRBJ2-3; TRBD2 matches at 7 bases. Germline assignment: CDR1 MDHEN and CDR2 SYDVKM. With V trimmed by 3 bases and J by 4 bases, 7 bases remained unmatched. The CDR3 covers 15 residues.

The V call is TRBV7-9, the J call TRBJ2-7; 8 bases line up with TRBD1. J lost 0 bases, V lost 10 bases, and 11 bases had no gene match. This CDR3 has 15 residues. Germline lookup yields CDR1 SEHNR and CDR2 FQNEAQ (reference sequence). The CDR3 is CATNLRGQGSYEQYF. In DNA form, the CDR3 reads TGTGCCACCAATTTACGAGGACAGGGCTCCTACGAGCAGTACTTC. The full variable domain, in which reference TRBV7-9 and TRBJ2-7 provide the parts outside the CDR3, is DTGVSQNPRHKITKRGQNVTFRCDPISEHNRLYWYRQTLGQGPEFLTYFQNEAQLEKSRLLSDRFSAERPKGSFSTLEIQRTEQGDSAMYLCATNLRGQGSYEQYFGPGTRLTVT.

The chain uses TRBV7-2 and TRBJ2-1; D is perhaps TRBD2 (5 bases). The CDR3 consists of 15 residues. Trimming left V 2 bases short and J 0 bases short, with 8 bases between. Germline CDR1 reads SGHTA; CDR2 reads FQGNSA. The CDR3 loop is CASSLIANSYNEQFF. DNA of the CDR3: TGTGCCAGCAGCTTAATAGCGAACTCCTACAATGAGCAGTTCTTC.

CDR3 bases: TGCGCCAGCAGCTTTCTGGAGACCGGGGAGCTGTTTTTT. Translation: CASSFLETGELFF. This chain links TRBV5-1 with TRBJ2-2; unclear D gene. From germline, CDR1 is SGHRS and CDR2 YFSETQ. V lost 2 bases, J lost 5 bases, and 7 bases lay in between. This CDR3 has 13 residues.

V usage is TRBV30 and J usage is TRBJ2-7; D is perhaps TRBD2 (5 bases). Trimming stripped 1 base from V and 2 bases from J, with 12 bases between. The CDR3 consists of 14 residues. Germline CDR1 and CDR2: GTSNPN and SVGIG (reference sequence). This CDR3 reads CAWSESPGTYEQYF. The CDR3 DNA sequence: TGTGCCTGGAGTGAAAGCCCGGGGACCTACGAGCAGTACTTC. Looking up the rest from reference TRBV30 and TRBJ2-7 gives the full variable domain: SQTIHQWPATLVQPVGSPLSLECTVEGTSNPNLYWYRQAAGRGLQLLFYSVGIGQISSEVPQNLSASRPQDRQFILSSKKLLLSDSGFYLCAWSESPGTYEQYFGPGTRLTVT.

The chain recombines TRBV5-8 with TRBJ1-6; D gene unclear. Deletions cut 4 bases from V and 13 bases from J, with 6 bases between. Germline CDR1 and CDR2: SGHTS and YDEGEE. The CDR3 has 10 residues. The CDR3 region is CASSLPPLHF. The CDR3 DNA is TGTGCCAGCAGCCTTCCCCCCCTCCACTTT.

The table lists this clone with a count of one. The J gene is TRBJ2-7, the V gene TRBV5-1, with 8 bases identical to TRBD2. CDR1 and CDR2 (germline): SGHRS, YFSETQ. The V gene end was trimmed by 2 bases and the J gene end by 1 base; junction bases not matched to a gene: 2. The length of the CDR3 is 14 residues. CDR3 DNA: TGCGCCAGCAGCTTTAGCGGGACATCCTACGAGCAGTACTTC. Amino acid sequence: CASSFSGTSYEQYF.

The genes are TRBV4-3 and TRBJ1-1; 7 bases match TRBD1. CDR1 LGHNA and CDR2 YSLEER come from the germline V gene. Losses at the gene ends were 0 bases for V and 0 bases for J; bases not matched to a gene: 7. The CDR3 covers 17 residues. CDR3 region: CASSQDGRDRLNTEAFF. Here the CDR3 DNA reads TGCGCCAGCAGCCAAGATGGCCGGGACAGATTGAACACTGAAGCTTTCTTT.

The rearrangement joins TRBV7-7 to TRBJ1-1; D call uncertain. The germline V gene has CDR1 SSHAT and CDR2 FNYEAQ (reference sequence). V lost 5 bases and J 1 base, leaving 8 bases between the germline ends. The CDR3 consists of 13 residues. The CDR3 DNA sequence: TGTGCCAGCAGCAAAACAGAGAACACTGAAGCTTTCTTT. Amino acids: CASSKTENTEAFF.

This CDR3 is CASSNTAISHEQYF. CDR3 DNA: TGTGCCAGTAGTAATACAGCTATTTCCCACGAGCAGTACTTC. The V gene is TRBV19, the J gene TRBJ2-7; D unclear. The CDR3 totals 14 residues. Trimming left V 4 bases short and J 5 bases short, with 15 bases between. Germline V gene sequence: CDR1 LNHDA, CDR2 SQIVND (reference sequence).

This clone was detected only a few times. The rearrangement links TRBV30 to TRBJ1-4; weak D call: TRBD1 (5 bases). V was trimmed by 4 bases and J by 8 bases, leaving 14 bases between them. The V gene's germline CDR1 is GTSNPN and CDR2 SVGIG (reference sequence). CDR3 size: 13 residues. The CDR3 reads CAWMGRREEKLFF. The CDR3 DNA follows: TGTGCCTGGATGGGACGGCGGGAGGAAAAACTGTTTTTT.

This chain joins TRBV19 and TRBJ1-5, with a tentative D call TRBD1 (6 bases). This CDR3 is built from 15 residues. The germline gives CDR1 LNHDA, CDR2 SQIVND (reference sequence). The V end was cut by 4 bases, the J end by 4 bases, with 14 bases between. CDR3 amino acids: CASSRGGQTNQPQHF. CDR3 DNA: TGTGCCAGTAGTAGGGGGGGCCAGACTAATCAGCCCCAGCATTTT.

V and J are TRBV28 and TRBJ2-1; 9 bases fit TRBD1. V dropped 7 bases and J dropped 7; count of bases not matched to a gene: 11. The CDR3 runs 15 residues. Germline V gene data show CDR1 as MDHEN and CDR2 as SYDVKM. This CDR3 reads CASIGLDRGNNEQFF. CDR3 sequence (DNA): TGTGCCAGCATAGGCTTGGACAGGGGAAATAATGAGCAGTTCTTC.

The chain carries TRBV7-6 and TRBJ2-4; D may be TRBD1 (7 bases). The CDR3 contains 19 residues. With 5 bases removed from V and 0 bases from J, the gap between germline ends came to 23 bases. CDR1 and CDR2 (germline): SGHVS, FNYEAQ. The CDR3 DNA sequence: TGTGCCAGCAGCAGCGAATTCAAACCCAGGGGGGTAGCCAAAAACATTCAGTACTTC. The encoded protein is CASSSEFKPRGVAKNIQYF.

The V gene is TRBV18, the J gene TRBJ2-7; 9 bases match TRBD1. This CDR3 comprises 14 residues. J was trimmed by 1 base and V by 3 bases; bases with no gene match: 1. CDR1 and CDR2 (germline): KGHSH, LQKENI. The CDR3 nucleotides read TGTGCCAGCTCACCCGGGACAGGGTCCTACGAGCAGTACTTC. It codes for CASSPGTGSYEQYF.

V is TRBV29-1 and J is TRBJ2-3; 15 bases match TRBD2. The CDR3 runs 18 residues. Per germline, CDR1 SQVTM and CDR2 ANQGSEA. Germline trimming cut 7 bases from V and 1 base from J; bases unmatched to any gene: 12. Here the CDR3 DNA reads TGCAGCGCTGATGGTGGACTAGCGGGAGGGCCGGGCACAGATACGCAGTATTTT. Its protein is CSADGGLAGGPGTDTQYF.

The chain is built from TRBV7-6 and TRBJ2-3, with 7 positions matching TRBD2. Germline values: CDR1 SGHVS, CDR2 FNYEAQ. With V trimmed by 2 bases and J by 5 bases, 7 bases remained unmatched. This CDR3 has 15 amino acids. CDR3 in amino acids: CASSLTGRTVDTQYF. The CDR3 bases are TGTGCCAGCAGCTTAACCGGGAGGACCGTAGATACGCAGTATTTT.

Worth noting for this clone: The junction shows a germline mismatch at one end, possibly a read error. The rearrangement links TRBV27 to TRBJ2-3; the D gene is possibly TRBD2 (7 bases). Per the germline V gene, CDR1 is MNHEY and CDR2 is SMNVEV (reference sequence). The CDR3 length is 16 residues. CDR3 DNA sequence: TGTGCCAGCAGTTTTACAGTGGGGGGGCCCACAAATACGCAGTATTTT. Its translation is CASSFTVGGPTNTQYF.

The chain uses TRBV10-3 and TRBJ2-7, with D perhaps matching TRBD1 (6 bases). This CDR3 is built from 14 residues. CDR1 and CDR2 from the germline V gene are ENHRY and SYGVKD. V lost 4 bases and J 0 bases, leaving 10 bases between the germline ends. The CDR3 DNA follows: TGTGCCATCAGTGTACGACAGGACTCCTACGAGCAGTACTTC. Its protein product is CAISVRQDSYEQYF.

V and J are TRBV19 and TRBJ1-5, with a possible D match to TRBD1 (5 bases). The ends were cut back, 9 bases at V and 4 bases at J, with 16 bases in the middle. CDR3 length equals 14 residues. Per germline, CDR1 LNHDA and CDR2 SQIVND (reference sequence). CDR3 DNA: TGTGCCAGCAATGGGGGACGGGGGAATCAGCCCCAGCATTTT. It is translated as CASNGGRGNQPQHF.

V gene TRBV5-1 combines with J gene TRBJ2-4, with TRBD2 matching over 7 bases. With V trimmed by 4 bases and J by 3 bases, 10 bases remained unmatched. Germline V CDR1 and CDR2: SGHRS, YFSETQ. The length of the CDR3 is 16 residues. CDR3 nucleotide sequence: TGCGCCAGCAGCCCTGGCGTGACTAGCAACAAAAACATTCAGTACTTC. This translates into CASSPGVTSNKNIQYF.

This clone was observed a few times. The chain carries TRBV5-1 and TRBJ2-3; TRBD2 agrees at 8 bases. This CDR3 has 16 residues. In germline, CDR1 is SGHRS, CDR2 YFSETQ. Germline trimming cut 4 bases from V and 5 bases from J; bases unmatched to any gene: 12. The CDR3 is CASSPTAGVGGDTQYF. The CDR3 coding sequence is TGCGCCAGCAGCCCTACAGCGGGGGTGGGAGGAGATACGCAGTATTTT.